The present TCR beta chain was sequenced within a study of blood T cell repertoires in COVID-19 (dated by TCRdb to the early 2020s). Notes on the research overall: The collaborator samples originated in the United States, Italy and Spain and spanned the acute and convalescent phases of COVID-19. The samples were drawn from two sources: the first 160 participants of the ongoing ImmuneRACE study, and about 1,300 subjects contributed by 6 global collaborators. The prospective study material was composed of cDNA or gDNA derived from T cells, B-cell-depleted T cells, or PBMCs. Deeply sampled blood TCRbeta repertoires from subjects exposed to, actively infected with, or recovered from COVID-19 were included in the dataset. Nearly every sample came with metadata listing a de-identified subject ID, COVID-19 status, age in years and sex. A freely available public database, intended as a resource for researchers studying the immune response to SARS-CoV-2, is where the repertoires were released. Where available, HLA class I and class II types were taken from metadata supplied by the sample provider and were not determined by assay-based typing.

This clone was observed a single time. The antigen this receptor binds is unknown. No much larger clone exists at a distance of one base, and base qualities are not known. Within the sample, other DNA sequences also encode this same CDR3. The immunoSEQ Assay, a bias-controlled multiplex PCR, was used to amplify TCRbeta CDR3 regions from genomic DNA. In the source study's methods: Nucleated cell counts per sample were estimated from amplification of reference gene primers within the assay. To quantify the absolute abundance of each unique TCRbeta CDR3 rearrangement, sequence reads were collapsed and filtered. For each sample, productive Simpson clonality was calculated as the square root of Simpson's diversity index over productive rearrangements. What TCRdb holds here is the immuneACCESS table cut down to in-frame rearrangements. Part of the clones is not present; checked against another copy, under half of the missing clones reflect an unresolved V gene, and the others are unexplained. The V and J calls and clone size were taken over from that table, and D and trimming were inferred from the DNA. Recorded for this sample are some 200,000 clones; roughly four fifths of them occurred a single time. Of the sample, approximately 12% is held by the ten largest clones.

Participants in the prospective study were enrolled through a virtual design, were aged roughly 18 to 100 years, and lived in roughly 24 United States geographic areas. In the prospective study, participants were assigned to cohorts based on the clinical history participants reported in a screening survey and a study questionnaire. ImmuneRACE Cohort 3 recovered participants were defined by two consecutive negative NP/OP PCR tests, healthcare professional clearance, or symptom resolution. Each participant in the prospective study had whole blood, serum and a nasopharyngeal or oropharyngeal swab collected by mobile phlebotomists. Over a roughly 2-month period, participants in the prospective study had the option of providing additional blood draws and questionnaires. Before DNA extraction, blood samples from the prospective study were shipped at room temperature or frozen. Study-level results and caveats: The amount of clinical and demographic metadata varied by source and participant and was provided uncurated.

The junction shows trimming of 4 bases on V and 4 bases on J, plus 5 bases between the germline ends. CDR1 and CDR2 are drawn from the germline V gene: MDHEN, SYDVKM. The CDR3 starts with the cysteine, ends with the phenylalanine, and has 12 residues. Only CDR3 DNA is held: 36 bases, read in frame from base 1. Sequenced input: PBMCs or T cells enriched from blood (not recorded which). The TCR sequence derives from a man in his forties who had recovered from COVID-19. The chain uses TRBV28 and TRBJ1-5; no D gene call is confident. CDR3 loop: CASSSLNQPQHF. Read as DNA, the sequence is TGTGCCAGCAGTTCACTTAATCAGCCCCAGCATTTT.